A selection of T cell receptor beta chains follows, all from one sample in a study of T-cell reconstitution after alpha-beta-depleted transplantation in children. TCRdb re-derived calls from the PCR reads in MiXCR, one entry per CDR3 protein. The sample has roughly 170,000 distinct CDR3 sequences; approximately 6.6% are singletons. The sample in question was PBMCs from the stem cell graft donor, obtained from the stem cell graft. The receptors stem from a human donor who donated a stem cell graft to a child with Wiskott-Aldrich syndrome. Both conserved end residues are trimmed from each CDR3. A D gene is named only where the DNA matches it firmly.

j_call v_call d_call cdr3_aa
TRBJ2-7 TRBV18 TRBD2 ASSPTTGLAGTSYEQY
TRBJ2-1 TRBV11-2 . ASSLRTLNNEQF
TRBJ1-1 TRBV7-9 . ASSFNRAPGDAEAF
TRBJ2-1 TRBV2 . ASSEAAGGSPYNEQF
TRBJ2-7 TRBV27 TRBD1 ASSATGPYEQY
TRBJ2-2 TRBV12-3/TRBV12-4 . ASLGGRGQANTGELF
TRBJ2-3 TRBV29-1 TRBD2 SVERLAGTTDTQY
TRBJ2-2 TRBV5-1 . ARSLELGELF
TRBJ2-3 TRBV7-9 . ASSLLGLRDTQY
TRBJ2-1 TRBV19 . ASSPGWAGNEQF
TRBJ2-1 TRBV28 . ASFRGYPSNEQF
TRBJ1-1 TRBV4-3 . ASSQDFIWGTADTEAF
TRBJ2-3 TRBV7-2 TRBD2 ASSLRAGGRDTQY
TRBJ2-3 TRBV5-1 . ASSLEVSTDTQY
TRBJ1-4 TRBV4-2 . ASSQEEEKLF
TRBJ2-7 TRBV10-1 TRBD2 ASSDGPGLAGSVQY
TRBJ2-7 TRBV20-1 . SARFFHSYEQY
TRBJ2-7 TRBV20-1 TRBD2 SASRTSTYEQY
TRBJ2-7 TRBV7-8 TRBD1 TSSLGDRGPYEQY
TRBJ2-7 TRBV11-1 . ASSYRTETYEQY
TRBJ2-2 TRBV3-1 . ASSQEGARTGELF
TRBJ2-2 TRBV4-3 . ASSQVVSWAGELF